Listed below are T cell receptor beta chains from one sample, sequenced in a study of cytomegalovirus exposure and HLA in healthy donors. Profiling relied on immunoSEQ multiplex PCR, and the TCRdb table lists in-frame clones only, not all of them. The sample shows some 180,000 clones, about 90% of them seen only once. The sequencing sample was made of PBMCs. The receptor set was obtained from a boy aged 2 to 9 in good health and CMV-seronegative. CDR3s include the opening cysteine and the closing phenylalanine or tryptophan. A D gene is named only where the DNA matches it firmly. For some rows the clone size is stated as once, few or many, or as a class when expanded; others skip it.

>TRBJ1-4|TRBV18|TRBD1|16|-
TGTGCCAGCTCAACGCTCCCCGGACAGGTTAATGAAAAACTGTTTTTT
CASSTLPGQVNEKLFF
>TRBJ2-7|TRBV6-6|TRBD2|14|-
TGTGCCAGCACCGATAGCGGGAGGTCCTACGAGCAGTACTTC
CASTDSGRSYEQYF
>TRBJ2-5|TRBV4-1|-|14|-
TGCGCCAGCAGCCAAGAAACAGGTCGGGAGACCCAGTACTTC
CASSQETGRETQYF
>TRBJ2-7|TRBV10-3|TRBD1|15|-
TGTGCCATCAGTGATCTGAGACAGGGGGCTCGGGAGCAGTACTTC
CAISDLRQGAREQYF
>TRBJ1-1|TRBV20-1|-|11|-
TGCAGTGCTAGGGGCCTAATTGAAGCTTTCTTT
CSARGLIEAFF
>TRBJ2-3|TRBV18|-|12|-
TGTGCCAGCTCACCCCGGACAGATACGCAGTATTTT
CASSPRTDTQYF
>TRBJ1-6|TRBV28|-|16|-
TGTGCCAGCAGTTCAGGGTCCTCGACTTATAATTCACCCCTCCACTTT
CASSSGSSTYNSPLHF
>TRBJ1-1|TRBV28|TRBD1|14|-
TGTGCCAGCAGTACGGACAGGCTACTAATTGAAGCTTTCTTT
CASSTDRLLIEAFF
>TRBJ1-6|TRBV7-2|TRBD1|15|-
TGTGCCAGCAGCCTGACAGGGACCTATAATTCACCCCTCCACTTT
CASSLTGTYNSPLHF
>TRBJ2-5|TRBV6-6|TRBD2|15|-
TGTGCCAGCAGTTTGGGCGGGAGGGCCTCGGAGACCCAGTACTTC
CASSLGGRASETQYF
>TRBJ1-3|TRBV19|-|13|-
TGTGCCAGTAGTATCCCCGGTGGAAACACCATATATTTT
CASSIPGGNTIYF
>TRBJ2-7|TRBV30|TRBD1|16|-
TGTGCCTGGAGGATAATACATAGGGACAGGGCAAATCAGCAGTACTTC
CAWRIIHRDRANQQYF
>TRBJ1-2|TRBV6-5|TRBD1|15|few
TGTGCCAGCAGTCCCGAGGGGACAGGACTATATGGCTACACCTTC
CASSPEGTGLYGYTF